Reported below is one TCR beta chain. Its recognized antigen is unknown. Base qualities were left out, and no much larger clone turns up one base away. From V the trimming removes 6 bases and from J it removes 6 bases, while the gene matches leave 12 bases of the junction unaccounted for. CDR1 and CDR2, looked up from the germline V gene, are SNHLY and FYNNEI. The CDR3 measures 17 amino acids from cysteine to phenylalanine. The DNA shown is the 51-base CDR3, in frame from base 1. This specimen belongs to a study of blood T cell repertoires in COVID-19 (dated by TCRdb to between 2020 and 2021). For context, the study as a whole: The collaborator samples originated in the United States, Italy and Spain and spanned the acute and convalescent phases of COVID-19. The prospective study material was composed of cDNA or gDNA derived from T cells, B-cell-depleted T cells, or PBMCs. Deeply sampled blood TCRbeta repertoires from subjects exposed to, actively infected with, or recovered from COVID-19 were included in the dataset. A freely available public database, intended as a resource for researchers studying the immune response to SARS-CoV-2, is where the repertoires were released. The samples were drawn from two sources: the first 160 participants of the ongoing ImmuneRACE study, and 1,000 to 1,500 subjects contributed by 6 global collaborators. A de-identified subject ID, COVID-19 status, age in years and sex were almost always included in the sample metadata. Where HLA class I and class II types were available, the types were taken from metadata supplied by the sample provider, not from assay-based typing. Paper-wide results and their limitations: The amount of clinical and demographic metadata varied by source and participant and was provided uncurated.

The immunoSEQ Assay, a bias-controlled multiplex PCR, was used to amplify TCRbeta CDR3 regions from genomic DNA. The authors' pipeline ran thus. The number of nucleated cells in each sample was estimated by amplification of reference gene primers within the assay. Sequence reads were collapsed and filtered to measure the absolute abundance of every unique TCRbeta CDR3 rearrangement. For each sample, productive Simpson clonality was calculated as the square root of Simpson's diversity index over productive rearrangements. The source is immuneACCESS, and TCRdb retained only in-frame sequences with V and J called. Part of the clones is not carried over; for the studies checked, unresolved V genes explain less than half of this, and the remainder is unexplained. D and trimming were read from the DNA, whereas the V and J calls and clone size are those reported in that table. For this sample there are approximately 88,000 clones; roughly 82% appear just once. The ten largest clones represent about a fifth of the sample.

The collaborating institutions used their own protocols to collect whole blood in K2EDTA tubes. For TCRbeta analysis, collaborators shipped samples in one of three forms: frozen whole blood, isolated PBMCs, or DNA extracted from either of those sample types. This chain joins TRBV2 to TRBJ2-2; TRBD1 agrees with 11 junctional bases. Specimen: peripheral blood. The TCR originated in a woman aged 80 or over with active or convalescent COVID-19. CDR3 region: CASSEPGTGGGAGELFF. At the DNA level, the sequence is TGTGCCAGCAGCGAACCCGGGACAGGGGGTGGAGCCGGGGAGCTGTTTTTT.